This T cell receptor (beta chain) was recovered during a study of T cell responses to AZD1222 COVID-19 vaccine. V dropped 3 bases and J dropped 0 bases, with 6 bases sitting between them. From germline, CDR1 is SNHLY and CDR2 FYNNEI. The CDR3 covers 14 residues. Here immunoSEQ multiplex PCR was the method, and the copy in TCRdb shows in-frame clones only, minus some. The sample has about 180,000 clones, around 88% seen once; the top ten hold 0.49%. The sequence was obtained from an adult in good health. V is TRBV2 and J is TRBJ1-5, with D uncertain. Source: peripheral blood, taken on day 0 of AZD1222 vaccination. Written as DNA, the CDR3 is TGTGCCAGCAGTGAGACTTCTAGCAATCAGCCCCAGCATTTT. Protein product: CASSETSSNQPQHF. Variable domain in full (rest from reference TRBV2 and TRBJ1-5): EPEVTQTPSHQVTQMGQEVILRCVPISNHLYFYWYRQILGQKVEFLVSFYNNEISEKSEIFDDQFSVERPDGSNFTLKIRSTKLEDSAMYFCASSETSSNQPQHFGDGTRLSIL.